The next 30 T cell receptor beta chains were all read from a single sample in a study of blood T cell repertoires in COVID-19. TCRdb keeps only in-frame clones here, not all; method: immunoSEQ multiplex PCR. Of approximately 120,000 clones in the sample, 70% to 85% were seen once. Sequencing used peripheral blood. The source of these receptors is a woman over 75 with active or convalescent COVID-19.

A few counts support this clone. The CDR3 loop is CASSQDPSGTYNEQFF. For the CDR3, the DNA is TGTGCCAGCAGCCAAGATCCTAGCGGGACCTACAATGAGCAGTTCTTC. This chain links TRBV3-1 (or the pseudogene TRBV3-2) with TRBJ2-1; 9 bases fit TRBD2. From germline, CDR1 is LGHDT and CDR2 YNNKEL (reference sequence). The CDR3 spans 16 residues. With V trimmed by 0 bases and J by 2 bases, 2 bases remained unmatched.

This chain links TRBV27 with TRBJ1-4; D not resolved. V was shortened by 2 bases and J by 7 bases, with 14 bases between the two germline ends. This CDR3 spans 15 amino acids. CDR1 and CDR2 (germline): MNHEY, SMNVEV (reference sequence). CDR3 DNA: TGTGCCAGCAGTTTAATTCGGGCTCGGGGTGAAAAACTGTTTTTT. Residues: CASSLIRARGEKLFF.

The gene calls are TRBV5-5 and TRBJ1-5, with TRBD1 matching 8 bases. Unmatched junction bases numbered 7, after V lost 4 bases and J lost 4 bases. Germline V gene lookup returns CDR1 SGHKS and CDR2 YYEKEE (reference sequence). The CDR3 has 15 residues. The CDR3 coding sequence is TGTGCCAGCAGCCTAGACAGGGGTTTTAATCAGCCCCAGCATTTT. Its translation is CASSLDRGFNQPQHF.

V and J are TRBV2 and TRBJ2-1, with a tentative D call TRBD1 (5 bases). CDR3 length: 17 residues. V was clipped by 0 bases and J by 5 bases, with 17 bases between them. Germline values: CDR1 SNHLY, CDR2 FYNNEI. CDR3 DNA: TGTGCCAGCAGTGAAGCGCAGCCAGGGAACTTACACAATGAGCAGTTCTTC. Its protein is CASSEAQPGNLHNEQFF.

V usage is TRBV10-3 and J usage is TRBJ1-5, with TRBD1 matching 8 bases. CDR3 length: 15 amino acids. Per germline, CDR1 ENHRY and CDR2 SYGVKD. V lost 3 bases, J lost 2 bases, and 3 bases stayed unmatched. DNA for the CDR3: TGTGCCATCAGTGAAATGGGACAGGGCAATCAGCCCCAGCATTTT. Its protein product is CAISEMGQGNQPQHF.

In its sample, this clone was seen once. The chain is built from TRBV19 and TRBJ2-5; D might be TRBD2 (7 bases). Germline V gene lookup returns CDR1 LNHDA and CDR2 SQIVND (reference sequence). V shed 7 bases and J shed 7 bases, with 16 bases lying between them. This CDR3 has 13 amino acids. The CDR3 here is CASTSGGRGTQYF. The CDR3 DNA follows: TGTGCCAGTACCTCCGGGGGGCGGGGGACCCAGTACTTC.

The gene calls are TRBV11-2 and TRBJ2-1, with 10 bases aligning to TRBD2. The CDR3 contains 15 residues. V lost 5 bases to trimming and J lost 8 bases; unmatched junction nucleotides: 9. CDR1 is SGHAT and CDR2 is FQNNGV in the germline V gene. CDR3 residues: CASSPTAGGIYEQFF. DNA for the CDR3: TGTGCCAGCAGCCCCACAGCGGGAGGGATTTATGAGCAGTTCTTC.

This chain joins TRBV9 and TRBJ2-2; the D gene is possibly TRBD2 (6 bases). Deletions cut 4 bases from V and 3 bases from J, with 19 bases between. The CDR3 runs to 17 residues. CDR1 is SGDLS, CDR2 YYNGEE, per germline. This chain's CDR3 is CASSPGVGGGDTGELFF. The CDR3 DNA sequence: TGTGCCAGCAGCCCCGGCGTGGGAGGAGGCGACACCGGGGAGCTGTTTTTT.

This chain uses TRBV7-9 with TRBJ1-4, with a tentative D call TRBD1 (5 bases). Germline CDR1 and CDR2: SEHNR and FQNEAQ (reference sequence). Trimming removed 1 base at V and 7 bases at J, with 7 bases between. CDR3 length: 13 residues. The CDR3 here is CASSLGGSEKLFF. CDR3 DNA sequence: TGTGCCAGCAGCTTAGGGGGCTCTGAAAAACTGTTTTTT. Looking up the rest from reference TRBV7-9 and TRBJ1-4 gives the full variable domain: DTGVSQNPRHKITKRGQNVTFRCDPISEHNRLYWYRQTLGQGPEFLTYFQNEAQLEKSRLLSDRFSAERPKGSFSTLEIQRTEQGDSAMYLCASSLGGSEKLFFGSGTQLSVL.

The gene calls are TRBV6-1 and TRBJ2-2; D gene uncertain. Trimming stripped 2 bases from V and 4 bases from J, with 14 bases between. Germline CDR1 reads MNHNS; CDR2 reads SASEGT. The CDR3 consists of 16 residues. In DNA form, the CDR3 reads TGTGCCAGCAGTGAACGGTCCAGGTCTGGCACCGGGGAGCTGTTTTTT. It codes for CASSERSRSGTGELFF.

The genes are TRBV6-1 and TRBJ2-1; a possible D gene is TRBD2 (5 bases). The CDR3 runs 13 residues. Deletions cut 5 bases from V and 4 bases from J, with 9 bases between. Germline lookup yields CDR1 MNHNS and CDR2 SASEGT. The CDR3, as DNA: TGTGCCAGCAGTCCAAGAGGGTACAATGAGCAGTTCTTC. This encodes CASSPRGYNEQFF.

This sequence joins TRBV12-3 or TRBV12-4 and TRBJ1-4; tentatively, D is TRBD1 (6 bases). With 3 bases removed from V and 8 bases from J, the gap between germline ends came to 10 bases. The CDR3 has 13 residues. CDR3 region: CASSFYQGEKLFF. DNA for the CDR3: TGTGCCAGCAGTTTTTATCAGGGGGAAAAACTGTTTTTT.

The V and J genes are TRBV23-1 and TRBJ1-4; tentatively, D is TRBD1 (5 bases). TRBV23-1 is an ORF for which the function is uncertain. The V and J ends lost 1 base and 6 bases respectively, with 21 bases between them. The CDR3 sequence is 18 residues long. The CDR3 loop is CASSQFSGSRARDEKLFF. CDR3 DNA: TGCGCCAGCAGTCAATTTTCCGGGAGCAGGGCCAGGGATGAAAAACTGTTTTTT.

The genes are TRBV4-1 and TRBJ1-2; D not resolved. Germline V gives CDR1 MGHRA, CDR2 YSYEKL. This CDR3 is built from 14 residues. V was pared by 0 bases and J by 8 bases, with 13 bases between. The CDR3 here is CASSQDGRVGGYTF. DNA for the CDR3: TGCGCCAGCAGCCAAGATGGGAGGGTGGGAGGCTACACCTTC.

Here the CDR3 reads CSVEDPSGSQTQYF. Written as DNA, the CDR3 is TGCAGCGTTGAGGACCCTAGCGGGAGTCAGACCCAGTACTTC. This chain links TRBV29-1 with TRBJ2-5; 10 nucleotides line up with TRBD2. The CDR3 contains 14 residues. The J segment lost 6 bases and the V segment lost 3 bases, leaving 7 bases of the junction unmatched. Germline assignment: CDR1 SQVTM and CDR2 ANQGSEA. The complete variable domain, with remaining parts taken from reference TRBV29-1 and TRBJ2-5, reads SAVISQKPSRDICQRGTSLTIQCQVDSQVTMMFWYRQQPGQSLTLIATANQGSEATYESGFVIDKFPISRPNLTFSTLTVSNMSPEDSSIYLCSVEDPSGSQTQYFGPGTRLLVL.

This chain uses TRBV5-3 with TRBJ1-1; TRBD1 aligns across 7 bases. TRBV5-3 counts as an open reading frame of uncertain function. The ends lost 2 bases at V and 4 bases at J; junction bases unmatched: 5. The length of the CDR3 is 14 residues. CDR3: CARSFRGVSTEAFF. In DNA, the CDR3 is TGTGCCAGAAGCTTCAGGGGGGTGAGCACTGAAGCTTTCTTT.

This rearrangement joins TRBV5-1 to TRBJ2-5; D not resolved. The V gene's germline CDR1 is SGHRS and CDR2 YFSETQ. CDR3 length equals 14 residues. The V end lost 4 bases, the J end lost 5 bases, and 15 bases lay between the germline ends. This CDR3 is CASSPFEELETQYF. The CDR3 bases are TGCGCCAGCAGCCCCTTTGAGGAATTGGAGACCCAGTACTTC.

The chain combines TRBV7-9 with TRBJ1-2; D possibly corresponds to TRBD1 (5 bases). Trimming removed 7 bases at V and 7 bases at J, with 19 bases between. CDR3 length: 14 amino acids. Germline V gene lookup returns CDR1 SEHNR and CDR2 FQNEAQ (reference sequence). The CDR3 region has the DNA TGTGCCAGCACCTTTACGGCCGGGGGAAGTGGCTACACCTTC. Its protein product is CASTFTAGGSGYTF. The variable domain in full, with the rest retrieved from reference TRBV7-9 and TRBJ1-2, is DTGVSQNPRHKITKRGQNVTFRCDPISEHNRLYWYRQTLGQGPEFLTYFQNEAQLEKSRLLSDRFSAERPKGSFSTLEIQRTEQGDSAMYLCASTFTAGGSGYTFGSGTRLTVV.

J is TRBJ2-5 and V is TRBV21-1; no DNA check was done on the table's D call, TRBD2. TRBV21-1 is recorded as a pseudogene. The CDR3 extends over 16 amino acids. The CDR3: CASSRAASGKQETQYF. CDR3 DNA: TGTGCCAGCAGCAGGGCGGCTAGCGGAAAACAAGAGACCCAGTACTTC.

Turning to this clone: Its ends do not fully match the called genes, so a read error is possible. The chain carries TRBV7-8 and TRBJ2-5, with 7 bases aligning to TRBD2. Germline V gene lookup returns CDR1 SGHVS and CDR2 FQNEAQ. There are 18 residues in the CDR3. CDR3 DNA sequence: TGTGCCAGCAGCTTAGTTCGCTTGTGGGCTAGCGGAAGGGAGAACCAGTACTTC. Translated, it gives CASSLVRLWASGRENQYF.

As concerns this clone: The same CDR3 also results from other DNA sequences found in this sample. The chain employs TRBV9 and TRBJ2-7, with a weak D call TRBD2 (6 bases). V lost 0 bases and J lost 4, with 14 bases in between. Germline-derived CDR1 and CDR2 are SGDLS and YYNGEE. This CDR3 contains 15 residues. CDR3 region: CASSVAPGEAYEQYF. As DNA, the CDR3 is TGTGCCAGCAGCGTAGCTCCGGGAGAGGCTTACGAGCAGTACTTC.

The chain couples TRBV7-2 to TRBJ2-7; 9 nucleotides align to TRBD2. The CDR3 consists of 15 residues. After removal of 5 bases from V and 4 bases from J, the junction contained 9 bases not matched to a gene. Germline assignment: CDR1 SGHTA and CDR2 FQGNSA. The DNA for the CDR3 is TGTGCCAGCAGCCTTAGCGGGGGACCCGTATACGAGCAGTACTTC. Translation gives CASSLSGGPVYEQYF. The variable domain in full, completed from reference TRBV7-2 and TRBJ2-7, reads GAGVSQSPSNKVTEKGKDVELRCDPISGHTALYWYRQSLGQGLEFLIYFQGNSAPDKSGLPSDRFSAERTGGSVSTLTIQRTQQEDSAVYLCASSLSGGPVYEQYFGPGTRLTVT.

The chain is built from TRBV3-1 (or the pseudogene TRBV3-2) and TRBJ1-5, with 7 bases fitting TRBD1. Germline V gene lookup returns CDR1 LGHDT and CDR2 YNNKEL (reference sequence). V was pared by 4 bases and J by 4 bases, with 1 base of the junction left unmatched. This CDR3 region has 13 residues. The CDR3 bases are TGTGCCAGCAGCCGGACAGGTAATCAGCCCCAGCATTTT. As protein: CASSRTGNQPQHF.

This clone was seen more than once but under ten times. V usage is TRBV7-9 and J usage is TRBJ2-1, with D hard to call. Deletions cut 3 bases from V and 7 bases from J, with 7 bases between. This CDR3 spans 12 amino acids. The germline V gene encodes CDR1 SEHNR and CDR2 FQNEAQ (reference sequence). This CDR3 reads CASSFYVNEQFF. DNA for the CDR3: TGTGCCAGCAGCTTTTATGTGAATGAGCAGTTCTTC.

The J gene is TRBJ2-5, the V gene TRBV9; D gene unclear. The ends were cut back, 3 bases at V and 4 bases at J, with 13 bases in the middle. Germline loops: CDR1 SGDLS, CDR2 YYNGEE. The CDR3 is made up of 14 amino acids. In DNA, the CDR3 is TGTGCCAGCAGCGCCTTCAGTGGAGCAGAGACCCAGTACTTC. It translates to CASSAFSGAETQYF. Full variable domain (outside the CDR3, taken from reference TRBV9 and TRBJ2-5): DSGVTQTPKHLITATGQRVTLRCSPRSGDLSVYWYQQSLDQGLQFLIQYYNGEERAKGNILERFSAQQFPDLHSELNLSSLELGDSALYFCASSAFSGAETQYFGPGTRLLVL.

In its sample, this clone was seen once. The J gene is TRBJ2-3, the V gene TRBV19; a weak D match, TRBD2 (6 bases). The V and J ends lost 3 bases and 4 bases respectively, with 8 bases between them. The CDR3 totals 13 residues. Germline V gene lookup returns CDR1 LNHDA and CDR2 SQIVND (reference sequence). The chain's CDR3 is CASSMREADTQYF. CDR3 nucleotide sequence: TGTGCCAGTAGTATGAGGGAGGCAGATACGCAGTATTTT.

V usage is TRBV19 and J usage is TRBJ2-1; TRBD1 agrees at 7 bases. With V trimmed by 5 bases and J by 6 bases, 4 bases remained unmatched. The CDR3 has 13 residues. Germline CDR1 LNHDA, CDR2 SQIVND (reference sequence). The CDR3, as DNA: TGTGCCAGTAGTGGCAGGGGGAGCAATGAGCAGTTCTTC. It yields the protein CASSGRGSNEQFF.

This rearrangement joins TRBV28 to TRBJ1-5; TRBD1 might be the D (6 bases). V dropped 6 bases and J dropped 1 base, with 16 bases sitting between them. Germline V gene sequence: CDR1 MDHEN, CDR2 SYDVKM. The CDR3 is made up of 16 amino acids. CDR3 amino acids: CASRLRTAQSNQPQHF. In DNA, the CDR3 is TGTGCCAGCAGGCTAAGGACAGCACAAAGCAATCAGCCCCAGCATTTT.

The V and J genes are TRBV29-1 and TRBJ2-2, with 16 bases matching TRBD2. This CDR3 spans 17 amino acids. The germline V gene has CDR1 SQVTM and CDR2 ANQGSEA. Trimming cost V 6 bases and J 4 bases; bases outside gene matches: 8. The CDR3: CSVTGTSGRVSTGELFF. In DNA form, the CDR3 reads TGCAGCGTAACCGGGACTAGCGGGAGGGTTAGCACCGGGGAGCTGTTTTTT.

The V call is TRBV29-1, the J call TRBJ2-1, with 9 bases that match TRBD2. Germline assignment: CDR1 SQVTM and CDR2 ANQGSEA. The trim removed 6 bases at V and 8 bases at J, leaving 11 bases unmatched. This CDR3 is built from 14 residues. The CDR3 DNA reads as TGCAGCGTGATGCTGCGGGAGGGCCGGTATGAGCAGTTCTTC. Translating gives CSVMLREGRYEQFF.